This T cell receptor beta chain was sequenced for a study of blood T cells in healthy people across ages. Using a J-beta primer mix together with a sample-barcoded 5' primer, a second PCR was run for about 6 to 12 cycles. Template switching added a 12-random-nucleotide identifier to every cDNA molecule. CDR3-containing paired-end reads numbered at least 3 million in each sample. TCRdb ran MiXCR on the 5' RACE reads and lists one entry per CDR3 protein. Among some 850,000 distinct CDR3 sequences listed, roughly 24% were seen once. This clonotype has a handful of counts. The same specimen was also included in a second study, on T cells of mothers and their children.

This sequence originates from a boy aged 5-17 years in good health. Material: blood.

CDR3 in DNA: TGTGCCAGCAGTTACTCGATATGGAGATCCTACAATGAGCAGTTCTTC. Amino acid sequence: CASSYSIWRSYNEQFF. This chain connects TRBV6-5 to TRBJ2-1; no clear D gene. Germline values: CDR1 MNHEY, CDR2 SVGAGI. V was cut by 0 bases and J by 1 base, with 10 bases left in between. The CDR3 length is 16 residues.